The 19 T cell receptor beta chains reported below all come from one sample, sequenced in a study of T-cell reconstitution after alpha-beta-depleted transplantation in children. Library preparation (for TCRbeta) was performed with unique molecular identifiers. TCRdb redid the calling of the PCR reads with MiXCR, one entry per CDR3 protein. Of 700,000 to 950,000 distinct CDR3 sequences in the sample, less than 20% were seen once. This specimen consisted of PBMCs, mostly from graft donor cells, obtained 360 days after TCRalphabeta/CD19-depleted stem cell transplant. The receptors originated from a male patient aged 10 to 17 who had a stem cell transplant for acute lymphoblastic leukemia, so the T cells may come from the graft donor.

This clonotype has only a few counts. Written as DNA, the CDR3 is TGTGCCAGCAGGGCCCTCCGCGGGCTAGCCAATGAGCAGTTCTTC. As protein: CASRALRGLANEQFF. V and J are TRBV12-3 or TRBV12-4 and TRBJ2-1, with D maybe TRBD2 (5 bases). This CDR3 is built from 15 residues. V was cut by 6 bases and J by 6 bases, with 18 bases left in between.

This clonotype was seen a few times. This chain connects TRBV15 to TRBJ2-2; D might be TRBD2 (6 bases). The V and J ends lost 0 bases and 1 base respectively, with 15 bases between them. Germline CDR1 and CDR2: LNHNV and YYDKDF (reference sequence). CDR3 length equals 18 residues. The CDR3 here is CATSRDYRGSGNTGELFF. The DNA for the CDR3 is TGTGCCACCAGCAGAGATTATCGGGGTAGCGGGAACACCGGGGAGCTGTTTTTT.

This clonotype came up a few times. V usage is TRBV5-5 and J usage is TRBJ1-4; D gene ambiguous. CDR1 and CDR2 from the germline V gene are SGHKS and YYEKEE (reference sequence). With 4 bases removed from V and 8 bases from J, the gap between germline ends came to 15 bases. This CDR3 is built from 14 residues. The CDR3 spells CASSLTALEEKLFF. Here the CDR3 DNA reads TGTGCCAGCAGCCTCACGGCGTTGGAGGAAAAACTGTTTTTT.

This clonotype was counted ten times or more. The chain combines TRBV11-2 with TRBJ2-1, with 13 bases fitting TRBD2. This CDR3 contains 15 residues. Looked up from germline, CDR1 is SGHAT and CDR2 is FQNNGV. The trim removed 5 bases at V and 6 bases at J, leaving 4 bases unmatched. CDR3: CASSPGTSGVNEQFF. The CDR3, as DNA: TGTGCCAGCAGCCCCGGGACTAGCGGGGTCAATGAGCAGTTCTTC.

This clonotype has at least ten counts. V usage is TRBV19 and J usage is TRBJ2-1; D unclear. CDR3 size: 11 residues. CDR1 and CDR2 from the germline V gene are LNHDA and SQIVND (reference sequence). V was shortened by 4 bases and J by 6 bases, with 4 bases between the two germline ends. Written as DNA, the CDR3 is TGTGCCAGTAGTACTCCCAATGAGCAGTTCTTC. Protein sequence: CASSTPNEQFF.

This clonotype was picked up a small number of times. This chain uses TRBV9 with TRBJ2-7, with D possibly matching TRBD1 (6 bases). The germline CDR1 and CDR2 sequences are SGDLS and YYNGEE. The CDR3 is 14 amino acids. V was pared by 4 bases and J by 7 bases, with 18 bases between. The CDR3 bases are TGTGCCAGCAGCCTCATAGGGGGATCCGGGGAGCAGTACTTC. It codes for CASSLIGGSGEQYF.

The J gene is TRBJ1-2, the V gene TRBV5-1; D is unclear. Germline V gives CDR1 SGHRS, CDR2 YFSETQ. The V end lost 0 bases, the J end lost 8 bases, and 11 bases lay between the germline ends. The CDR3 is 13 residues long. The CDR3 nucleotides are TGCGCCAGCAGCTTGGTGCAAAAGGAGGGCTACACCTTC. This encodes CASSLVQKEGYTF. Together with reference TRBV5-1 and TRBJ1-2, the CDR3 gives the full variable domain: KAGVTQTPRYLIKTRGQQVTLSCSPISGHRSVSWYQQTPGQGLQFLFEYFSETQRNKGNFPGRFSGRQFSNSRSEMNVSTLELGDSALYLCASSLVQKEGYTFGSGTRLTVV.

The CDR3 loop is CSVRRSNSYEQYF. The CDR3, as DNA: TGCAGCGTTCGACGTTCTAACTCCTACGAGCAGTACTTC. This chain links TRBV29-1 with TRBJ2-7; D unresolved. The CDR3 has 13 residues. Trimming stripped 5 bases from V and 0 bases from J, with 11 bases between. CDR1 and CDR2 (germline): SQVTM, ANQGSEA.

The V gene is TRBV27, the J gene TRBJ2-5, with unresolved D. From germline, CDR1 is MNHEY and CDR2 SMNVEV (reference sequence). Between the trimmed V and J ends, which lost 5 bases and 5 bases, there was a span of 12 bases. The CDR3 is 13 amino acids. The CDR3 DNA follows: TGTGCCAGCAGTCCCTATGTGAGGGAGACCCAGTACTTC. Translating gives CASSPYVRETQYF.

CDR3 nucleotides: TGTGCCAGTAGTATCGACGGGAGGCGTAACACCGGGGAGCTGTTTTTT. It codes for CASSIDGRRNTGELFF. The chain is built from TRBV19 and TRBJ2-2; 7 bases are shared with TRBD2. J was trimmed by 2 bases and V by 3 bases; bases with no gene match: 6. Germline V lookup: CDR1 LNHDA, CDR2 SQIVND (reference sequence). The CDR3 length is 16 residues.

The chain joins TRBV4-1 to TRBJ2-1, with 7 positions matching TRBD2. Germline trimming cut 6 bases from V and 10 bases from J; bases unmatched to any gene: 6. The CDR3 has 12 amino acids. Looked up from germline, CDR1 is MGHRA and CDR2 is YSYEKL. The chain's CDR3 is CASSSAGYEQFF. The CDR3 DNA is TGCGCCAGCAGTTCAGCGGGATACGAGCAGTTCTTC.

The CDR3 coding sequence is TGTGCCAGCAGCCAAAGAGTGAACGGGGCCTACGAGCAGTACTTC. This encodes CASSQRVNGAYEQYF. The rearrangement links TRBV4-2 to TRBJ2-7; TRBD2 is a possible D gene (5 bases). Trimming stripped 2 bases from V and 2 bases from J, with 13 bases between. The CDR3 contains 15 residues. CDR1 is LGHNA, CDR2 YNFKEQ, per germline.

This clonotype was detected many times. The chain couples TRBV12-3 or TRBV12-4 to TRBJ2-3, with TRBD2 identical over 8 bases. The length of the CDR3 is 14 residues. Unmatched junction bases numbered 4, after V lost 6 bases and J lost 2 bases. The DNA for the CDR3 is TGTGCCAGCAGGCTAGCGGGCTCCACAGATACGCAGTATTTT. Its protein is CASRLAGSTDTQYF.

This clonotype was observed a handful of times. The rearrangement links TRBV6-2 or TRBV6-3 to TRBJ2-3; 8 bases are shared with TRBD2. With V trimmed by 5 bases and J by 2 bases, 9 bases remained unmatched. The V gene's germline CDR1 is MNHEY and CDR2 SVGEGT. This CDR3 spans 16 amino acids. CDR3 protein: CASSGGAGVVTDTQYF. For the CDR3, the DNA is TGTGCCAGCAGTGGTGGAGCGGGAGTGGTCACAGATACGCAGTATTTT.

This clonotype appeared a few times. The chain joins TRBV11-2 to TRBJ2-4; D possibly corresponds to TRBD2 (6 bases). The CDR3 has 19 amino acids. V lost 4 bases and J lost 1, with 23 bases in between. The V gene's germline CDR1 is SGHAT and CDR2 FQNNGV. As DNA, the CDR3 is TGTGCCAGCAGCTATTACCTCCCTTGGGTAGCGGTTGCCAAAAACATTCAGTACTTC. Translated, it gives CASSYYLPWVAVAKNIQYF.

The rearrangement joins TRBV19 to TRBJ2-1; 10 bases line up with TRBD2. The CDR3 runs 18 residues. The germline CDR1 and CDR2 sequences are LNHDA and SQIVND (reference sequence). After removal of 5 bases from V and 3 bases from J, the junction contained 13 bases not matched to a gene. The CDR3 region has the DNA TGTGCCAGTAGTGCCCGAGGGAGCGGGAGGGCCCTCTACAATGAGCAGTTCTTC. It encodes CASSARGSGRALYNEQFF.

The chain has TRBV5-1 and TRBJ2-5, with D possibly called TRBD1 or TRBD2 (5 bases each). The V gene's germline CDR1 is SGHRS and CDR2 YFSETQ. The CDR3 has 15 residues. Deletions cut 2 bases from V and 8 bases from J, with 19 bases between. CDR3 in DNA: TGCGCCAGCAGCTTAGGGGACCCCGATTCTCCCACCCAGTACTTC. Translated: CASSLGDPDSPTQYF.

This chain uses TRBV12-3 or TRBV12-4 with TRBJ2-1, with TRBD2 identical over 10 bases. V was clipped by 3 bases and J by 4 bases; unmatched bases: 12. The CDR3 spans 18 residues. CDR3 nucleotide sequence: TGTGCCAGCAGTTTCCTTTTCGGACTAGCGGAAGAATACAATGAGCAGTTCTTC. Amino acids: CASSFLFGLAEEYNEQFF.

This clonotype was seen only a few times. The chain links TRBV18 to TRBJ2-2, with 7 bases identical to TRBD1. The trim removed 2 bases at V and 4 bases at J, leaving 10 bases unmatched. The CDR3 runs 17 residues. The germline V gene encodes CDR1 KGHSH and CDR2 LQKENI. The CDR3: CASSPSNGWTGTGELFF. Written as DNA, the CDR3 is TGTGCCAGCTCACCATCTAACGGATGGACAGGCACCGGGGAGCTGTTTTTT.